The 18 T cell receptor beta chains reported below all come from one sample, sequenced in a study of cytomegalovirus exposure and HLA in healthy donors. 60 Vbeta and 13 Jbeta primers were used in PCR. Assay used: immunoSEQ multiplex PCR; TCRdb lists only in-frame clones, some missing. In total, the table holds roughly 200,000 clones. Sequencing was performed on PBMCs. Receptors were obtained from a girl between 2 and 10 years old in good health and CMV-seropositive.

The rearrangement joins TRBV20-1 to TRBJ2-5; D perhaps matches TRBD1 (5 bases). Per the germline V gene, CDR1 is DFQATT and CDR2 is SNEGSKA (reference sequence). V dropped 8 bases and J dropped 2 bases, with 9 bases sitting between them. The CDR3 has 11 residues. The CDR3 sequence: CSTAGQETQYF. In DNA form, the CDR3 reads TGCAGTACGGCAGGGCAAGAGACCCAGTACTTC.

This chain joins TRBV2 and TRBJ1-2; 7 positions match TRBD1. Germline CDR1 and CDR2: SNHLY and FYNNEI. V shed 6 bases and J 1 base; nucleotides not matched to a gene: 2. CDR3 length: 13 amino acids. The CDR3 loop reads CASSRDSNYGYTF. CDR3 DNA: TGTGCCAGCAGCCGGGACAGTAACTATGGCTACACCTTC.

The chain recombines TRBV5-1 with TRBJ2-1, with 7 nucleotides matching TRBD1. CDR1 SGHRS and CDR2 YFSETQ come from the germline V gene. The CDR3 covers 15 residues. The ends lost 5 bases at V and 1 base at J; junction bases unmatched: 6. The CDR3 bases are TGCGCCAGCAGTTCTAACAGGGGTTCCTACAATGAGCAGTTCTTC. Translated, it gives CASSSNRGSYNEQFF.

This rearrangement joins TRBV5-1 to TRBJ2-7; TRBD1 matches 8 bases. CDR1 and CDR2 from the germline V gene are SGHRS and YFSETQ. With V trimmed by 3 bases and J by 4 bases, 12 bases remained unmatched. CDR3 length: 16 residues. The CDR3 here is CASSYRPGTGQYEQYF. The DNA of the CDR3 is TGCGCCAGCAGCTATCGTCCCGGGACAGGTCAGTACGAGCAGTACTTC.

The J gene is TRBJ2-5, the V gene TRBV28, with a possible D match to TRBD2 (6 bases). The J call may be faulty, since TRBJ2-7 better matches the DNA end. Germline values: CDR1 MDHEN, CDR2 SYDVKM. There are 23 residues in the CDR3. The CDR3 nucleotides are TGTGCCAGCAGTTTTGTGTTTGTTCCGGGGACTCTTAGAACCCCGGGGGACGATTACGAGCAGTACTTC. This translates into CASSFVFVPGTLRTPGDDYEQYF.

For the CDR3, the DNA is TGTGCCAGCAAGGAACTAGCGGGCCGGGACACCGGGGAGCTGTTTTTT. It encodes CASKELAGRDTGELFF. This sequence joins TRBV6-6 and TRBJ2-2; TRBD2 matches 9 bases. Germline values: CDR1 MNHNY, CDR2 SVGAGI (reference sequence). CDR3 length equals 16 residues. V gave up 7 bases and J gave up 3 bases; unmatched junction bases: 9.

The chain couples TRBV19 to TRBJ2-7; 9 bases align to TRBD2. Losses at the gene ends were 1 base for V and 3 bases for J; bases not matched to a gene: 10. The CDR3 is made up of 17 amino acids. Germline V lookup: CDR1 LNHDA, CDR2 SQIVND (reference sequence). The CDR3 reads CASSIVWREGEIYEQYF. The CDR3 nucleotides read TGTGCCAGTAGTATAGTCTGGCGGGAGGGGGAAATCTACGAGCAGTACTTC.

The chain employs TRBV10-3 and TRBJ2-3; 9 bases fit TRBD2. This CDR3 has 20 amino acids. Trimming removed 4 bases from V and 6 bases from J; junction bases left unmatched: 23. The germline V gene encodes CDR1 ENHRY and CDR2 SYGVKD. CDR3 region: CAISGQVVAAGGLMSDTQYF. For the CDR3, the DNA is TGTGCCATCAGTGGCCAAGTTGTGGCAGCGGGAGGATTAATGTCGGATACGCAGTATTTT.

The V call is TRBV28, the J call TRBJ2-7; TRBD1 agrees at 8 bases. V lost 7 bases to trimming and J lost 2 bases; unmatched junction nucleotides: 7. The germline V gene has CDR1 MDHEN and CDR2 SYDVKM. This CDR3 has 14 amino acids. Written as DNA, the CDR3 is TGTGCCAGCACCCGGACAGGGATCCCCTACGAGCAGTACTTC. It codes for CASTRTGIPYEQYF.

The V call is TRBV9, the J call TRBJ2-2, with 11 bases fitting TRBD2. Germline CDR1 is SGDLS and CDR2 is YYNGEE. Germline trimming cut 4 bases from V and 5 bases from J; bases unmatched to any gene: 4. The CDR3 totals 15 residues. The CDR3 bases are TGTGCCAGCAGCCATAGCGGGAGGGATACCGGGGAGCTGTTTTTT. As protein: CASSHSGRDTGELFF.

V and J are TRBV6-1 and TRBJ2-7; D might be TRBD2 (6 bases). The CDR3 loop spans 18 amino acids. Germline assignment: CDR1 MNHNS and CDR2 SASEGT. The V end lost 4 bases, the J end lost 2 bases, and 24 bases lay between the germline ends. The CDR3 coding sequence is TGTGCCAGCAGTGGTCCCTTACCGGGGGAGGAGGAAACCTACGAGCAGTACTTC. This gives the protein CASSGPLPGEEETYEQYF.

The genes are TRBV28 and TRBJ2-7; unclear D gene. This CDR3 is 12 amino acids long. The germline V and J ends were trimmed by 6 bases and 4 bases, with 10 bases remaining between them. Germline assignment: CDR1 MDHEN and CDR2 SYDVKM. Here the CDR3 DNA reads TGTGCCAGCAGCCTAGTCAATTACGAGCAGTACTTC. Amino acids: CASSLVNYEQYF.

The DNA of the CDR3 is TGCGCCAGCAGCCAAGGGTTGGTTAGCGGGACCACAGATACGCAGTATTTT. This encodes CASSQGLVSGTTDTQYF. The genes are TRBV4-1 and TRBJ2-3, with TRBD2 matching over 8 bases. The CDR3 totals 17 residues. With 1 base clipped from V and 2 bases from J, the junction kept 8 bases outside the gene matches. Germline loops: CDR1 MGHRA, CDR2 YSYEKL.

This sequence joins TRBV4-1 and TRBJ2-7; 11 bases are shared with TRBD2. This CDR3 is built from 14 residues. The ends lost 2 bases at V and 4 bases at J; junction bases unmatched: 1. Germline V gene lookup returns CDR1 MGHRA and CDR2 YSYEKL. This CDR3 reads CASSQTSGSYEQYF. DNA of the CDR3: TGCGCCAGCAGCCAAACTAGCGGGAGTTACGAGCAGTACTTC.

V gene TRBV2 combines with J gene TRBJ2-3; 11 nucleotides align to TRBD1. V shed 11 bases and J 3 bases; nucleotides not matched to a gene: 4. CDR1 is SNHLY and CDR2 is FYNNEI in the germline V gene. The CDR3 spans 13 residues. The CDR3 loop reads CAGGTGGTDTQYF. The CDR3 DNA reads as TGTGCCGGAGGGACAGGGGGTACAGATACGCAGTATTTT.

The rearrangement uses TRBV28 and TRBJ2-7, with D perhaps TRBD1 (5 bases). CDR1 MDHEN and CDR2 SYDVKM come from the germline V gene. The ends were cut back, 6 bases at V and 3 bases at J, with 9 bases in the middle. This CDR3 spans 12 amino acids. The DNA for the CDR3 is TGTGCCAGCAGGTCCGACAGCTACGAGCAGTACTTC. It codes for CASRSDSYEQYF. Full variable domain (rest looked up from reference TRBV28 and TRBJ2-7): DVKVTQSSRYLVKRTGEKVFLECVQDMDHENMFWYRQDPGLGLRLIYFSYDVKMKEKGDIPEGYSVSREKKERFSLILESASTNQTSMYLCASRSDSYEQYFGPGTRLTVT.

The chain combines TRBV19 with TRBJ1-2; 10 nucleotides align to TRBD1. Germline CDR1 and CDR2: LNHDA and SQIVND (reference sequence). Trimming at V came to 3 bases and at J to 3 bases, leaving 7 bases not matched to a gene. The CDR3 sequence is 16 residues long. CDR3 nucleotides: TGTGCCAGTAGTATTTCCGGGACAGGGGAGGACTATGGCTACACCTTC. Its translation: CASSISGTGEDYGYTF.

The V and J genes are TRBV5-1 and TRBJ2-7; D possibly corresponds to TRBD2 (6 bases). The CDR3 contains 17 residues. The V and J ends lost 0 bases and 0 bases respectively, with 16 bases between them. Germline CDR1 and CDR2: SGHRS and YFSETQ. CDR3 bases: TGCGCCAGCAGCTTGGGCCTATCGGGAGCTAGCTCCTACGAGCAGTACTTC. This encodes CASSLGLSGASSYEQYF.